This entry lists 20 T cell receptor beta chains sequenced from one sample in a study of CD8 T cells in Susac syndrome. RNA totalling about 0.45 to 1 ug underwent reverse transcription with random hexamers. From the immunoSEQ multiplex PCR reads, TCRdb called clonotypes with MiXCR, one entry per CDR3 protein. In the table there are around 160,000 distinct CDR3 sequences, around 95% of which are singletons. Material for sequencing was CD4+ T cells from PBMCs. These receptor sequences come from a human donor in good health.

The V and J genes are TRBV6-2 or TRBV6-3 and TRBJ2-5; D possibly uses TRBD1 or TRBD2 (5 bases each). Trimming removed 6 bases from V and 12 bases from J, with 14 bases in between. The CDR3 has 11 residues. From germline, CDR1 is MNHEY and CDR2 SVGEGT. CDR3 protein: CASRRRGTEYF. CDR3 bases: TGTGCCAGCAGGCGCCGAGGGACGGAGTACTTC.

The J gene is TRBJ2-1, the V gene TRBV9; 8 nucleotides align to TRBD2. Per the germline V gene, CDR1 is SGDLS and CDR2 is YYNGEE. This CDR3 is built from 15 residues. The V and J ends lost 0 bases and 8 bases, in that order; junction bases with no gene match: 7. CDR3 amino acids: CASSVGGTRQHEQFF. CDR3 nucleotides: TGTGCCAGCAGCGTAGGAGGGACTAGACAGCATGAGCAGTTCTTC.

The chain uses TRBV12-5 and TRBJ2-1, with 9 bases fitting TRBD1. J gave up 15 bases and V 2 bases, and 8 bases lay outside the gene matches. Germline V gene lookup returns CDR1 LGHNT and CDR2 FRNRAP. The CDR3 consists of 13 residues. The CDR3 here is CASGLLPGTGLFF. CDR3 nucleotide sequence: TGTGCTAGTGGTTTGCTCCCCGGGACAGGGTTGTTCTTC.

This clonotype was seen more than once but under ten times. The CDR3 coding sequence is TGCGCCAGCAGCTCAGGGGGCGAATGGAACACTGAAGCTTTCTTT. This translates into CASSSGGEWNTEAFF. The chain is built from TRBV5-1 and TRBJ1-1; 8 nucleotides line up with TRBD1. This CDR3 contains 15 residues. Germline loops: CDR1 SGHRS, CDR2 YFSETQ. J lost 1 base, V lost 3 bases, and 5 bases had no gene match.

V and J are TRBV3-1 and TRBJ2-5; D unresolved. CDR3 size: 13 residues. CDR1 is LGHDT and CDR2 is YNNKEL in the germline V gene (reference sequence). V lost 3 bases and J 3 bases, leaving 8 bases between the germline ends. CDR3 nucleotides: TGTGCCAGCAGCCATTCCGATAAAGAGACCCAGTACTTC. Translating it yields CASSHSDKETQYF.

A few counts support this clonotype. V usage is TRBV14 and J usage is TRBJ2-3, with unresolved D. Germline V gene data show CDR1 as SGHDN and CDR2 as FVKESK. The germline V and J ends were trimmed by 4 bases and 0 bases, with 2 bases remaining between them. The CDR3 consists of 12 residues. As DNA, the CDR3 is TGTGCCAGCAGCCCGAGCACAGATACGCAGTATTTT. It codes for CASSPSTDTQYF. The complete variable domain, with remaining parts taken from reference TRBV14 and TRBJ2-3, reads EAGVTQFPSHSVIEKGQTVTLRCDPISGHDNLYWYRRVMGKEIKFLLHFVKESKQDESGMPNNRFLAERTGGTYSTLKVQPAELEDSGVYFCASSPSTDTQYFGPGTRLTVL.

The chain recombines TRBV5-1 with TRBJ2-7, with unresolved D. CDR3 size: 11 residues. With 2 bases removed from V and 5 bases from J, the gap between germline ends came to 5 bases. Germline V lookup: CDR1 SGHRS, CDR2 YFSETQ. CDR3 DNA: TGCGCCAGCAGCTTCGCCGACGAGCAGTACTTC. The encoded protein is CASSFADEQYF.

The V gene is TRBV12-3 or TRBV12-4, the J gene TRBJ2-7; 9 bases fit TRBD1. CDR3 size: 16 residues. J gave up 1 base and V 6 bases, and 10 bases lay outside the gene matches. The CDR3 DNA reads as TGTGCCAGCAGCCTTCTGTCGGGGACAGGGTCCTACGAGCAGTACTTC. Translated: CASSLLSGTGSYEQYF.

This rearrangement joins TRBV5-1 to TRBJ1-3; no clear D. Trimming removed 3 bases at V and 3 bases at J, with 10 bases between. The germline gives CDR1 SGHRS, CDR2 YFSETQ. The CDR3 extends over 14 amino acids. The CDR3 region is CASSSRTGGNTIYF. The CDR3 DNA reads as TGCGCCAGCAGCTCAAGGACGGGTGGAAACACCATATATTTT.

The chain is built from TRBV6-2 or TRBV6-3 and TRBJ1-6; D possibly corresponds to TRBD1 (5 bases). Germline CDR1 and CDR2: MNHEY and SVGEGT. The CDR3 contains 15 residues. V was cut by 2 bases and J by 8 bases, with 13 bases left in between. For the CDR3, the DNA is TGTGCCAGCAGTTACCGGGGCAGCCTATATTCACCCCTCCACTTT. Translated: CASSYRGSLYSPLHF.

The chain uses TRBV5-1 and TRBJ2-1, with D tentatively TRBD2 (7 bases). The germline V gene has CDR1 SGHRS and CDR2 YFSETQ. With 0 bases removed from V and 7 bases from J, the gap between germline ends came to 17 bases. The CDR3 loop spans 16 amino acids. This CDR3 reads CASSLVPGAGGNEQFF. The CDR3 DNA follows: TGCGCCAGCAGCTTGGTTCCGGGGGCCGGGGGGAATGAGCAGTTCTTC.

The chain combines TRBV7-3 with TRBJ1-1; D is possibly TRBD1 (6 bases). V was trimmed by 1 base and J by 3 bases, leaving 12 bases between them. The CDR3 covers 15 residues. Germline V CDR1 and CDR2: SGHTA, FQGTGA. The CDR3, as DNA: TGTGCCAGCAGCTTAAACCCACAGGGCTACACTGAAGCTTTCTTT. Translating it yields CASSLNPQGYTEAFF.

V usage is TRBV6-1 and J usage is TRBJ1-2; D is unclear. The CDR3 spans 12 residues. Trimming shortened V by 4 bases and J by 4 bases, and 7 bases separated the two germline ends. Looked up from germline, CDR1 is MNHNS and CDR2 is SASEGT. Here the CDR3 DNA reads TGTGCCAGCAGTGTACTGAGCTATGGCTACACCTTC. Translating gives CASSVLSYGYTF.

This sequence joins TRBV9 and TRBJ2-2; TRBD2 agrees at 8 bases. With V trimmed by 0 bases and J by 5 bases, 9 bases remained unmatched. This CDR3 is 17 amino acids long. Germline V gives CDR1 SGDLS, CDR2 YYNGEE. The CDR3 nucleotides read TGTGCCAGCAGCGTAGTTTTCGGGGGGGCCCAAACCGGGGAGCTGTTTTTT. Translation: CASSVVFGGAQTGELFF.

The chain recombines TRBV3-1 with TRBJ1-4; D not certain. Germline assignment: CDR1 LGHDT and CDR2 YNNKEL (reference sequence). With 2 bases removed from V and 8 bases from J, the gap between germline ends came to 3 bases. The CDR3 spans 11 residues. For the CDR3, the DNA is TGTGCCAGCAGCCAAACGGAAAAACTGTTTTTT. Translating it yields CASSQTEKLFF.

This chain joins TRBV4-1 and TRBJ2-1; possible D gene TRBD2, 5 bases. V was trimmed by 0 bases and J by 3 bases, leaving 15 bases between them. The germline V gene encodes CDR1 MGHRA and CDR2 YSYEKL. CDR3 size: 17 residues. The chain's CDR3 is CASSQDEGGLHYNEQFF. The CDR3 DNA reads TGCGCCAGCAGCCAAGATGAGGGCGGGCTTCACTACAATGAGCAGTTCTTC.

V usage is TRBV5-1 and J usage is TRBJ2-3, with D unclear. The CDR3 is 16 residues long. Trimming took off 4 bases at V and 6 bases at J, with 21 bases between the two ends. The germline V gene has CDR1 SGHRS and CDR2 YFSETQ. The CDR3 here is CASSKEVRAQSDTQYF. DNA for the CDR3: TGCGCCAGCAGCAAGGAAGTGCGCGCCCAATCGGATACGCAGTATTTT. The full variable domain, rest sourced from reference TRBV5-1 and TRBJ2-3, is KAGVTQTPRYLIKTRGQQVTLSCSPISGHRSVSWYQQTPGQGLQFLFEYFSETQRNKGNFPGRFSGRQFSNSRSEMNVSTLELGDSALYLCASSKEVRAQSDTQYFGPGTRLTVL.

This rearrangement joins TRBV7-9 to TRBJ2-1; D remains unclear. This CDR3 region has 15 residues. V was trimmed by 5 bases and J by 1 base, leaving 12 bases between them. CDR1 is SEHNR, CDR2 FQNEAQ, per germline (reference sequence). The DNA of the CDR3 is TGTGCCAGCAGCCCAGCAGGCAGTTCCTACAATGAGCAGTTCTTC. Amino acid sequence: CASSPAGSSYNEQFF. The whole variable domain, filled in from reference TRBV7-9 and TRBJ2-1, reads DTGVSQNPRHKITKRGQNVTFRCDPISEHNRLYWYRQTLGQGPEFLTYFQNEAQLEKSRLLSDRFSAERPKGSFSTLEIQRTEQGDSAMYLCASSPAGSSYNEQFFGPGTRLTVL.

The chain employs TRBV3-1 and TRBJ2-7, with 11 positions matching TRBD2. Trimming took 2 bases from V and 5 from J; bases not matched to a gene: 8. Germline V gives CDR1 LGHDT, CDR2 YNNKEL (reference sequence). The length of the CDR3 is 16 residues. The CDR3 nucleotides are TGTGCCAGCAGCCAATCACTAGCGGGGGCACTTAACGAGCAGTACTTC. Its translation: CASSQSLAGALNEQYF.

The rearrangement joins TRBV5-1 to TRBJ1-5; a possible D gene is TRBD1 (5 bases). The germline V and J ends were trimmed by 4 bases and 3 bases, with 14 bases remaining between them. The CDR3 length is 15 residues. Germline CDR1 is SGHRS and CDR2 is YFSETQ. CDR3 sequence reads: CASSPGVGANQPQHF. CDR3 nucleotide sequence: TGCGCCAGCAGCCCCGGTGTAGGGGCCAATCAGCCCCAGCATTTT.